One sample yielded the 10 T cell receptor beta chains listed below, sequenced in a study of Graves' ophthalmopathy and Graves' hyperthyroidism. Amplified TCR beta CDR3 regions were obtained using RNA transcripts as template. HTBI primers were used in a first-round RT-PCR, which preceded a second-round multiplex PCR. TCRdb re-called the multiplex PCR reads through MiXCR, storing one row per CDR3 protein. Here the sample spans about 380,000 distinct CDR3 sequences, 15% being singletons. Source material: peripheral blood. Every receptor here comes from a young woman with stable Graves' hyperthyroidism.

The rearrangement links TRBV3-1 to TRBJ1-1; 11 bases match TRBD1. This CDR3 comprises 16 residues. From germline, CDR1 is LGHDT and CDR2 YNNKEL (reference sequence). J was trimmed by 4 bases and V by 2 bases; bases with no gene match: 6. CDR3 sequence (DNA): TGTGCCAGCAGCCAATTATTGGGGACAGGGGGCACTGAAGCTTTCTTT. This gives the protein CASSQLLGTGGTEAFF.

Many counts were recorded for this clonotype. This chain uses TRBV7-8 with TRBJ2-7; TRBD1 matches 7 bases. Germline V gene lookup returns CDR1 SGHVS and CDR2 FQNEAQ. V lost 5 bases to trimming and J lost 1 base; unmatched junction nucleotides: 5. The CDR3 consists of 14 residues. The CDR3 DNA sequence: TGTGCCAGCAGCCCTATGACAGGGTCCTACGAGCAGTACTTC. The encoded protein is CASSPMTGSYEQYF.

This sequence joins TRBV27 and TRBJ2-5, with a weak D call TRBD2 (6 bases). CDR3 size: 15 residues. Trimming left V 5 bases short and J 1 base short, with 14 bases between. CDR1 and CDR2 (germline): MNHEY, SMNVEV (reference sequence). DNA for the CDR3: TGTGCCAGCAGTGTCACCCGGGACTCCCAAGAGACCCAGTACTTC. It specifies CASSVTRDSQETQYF.

This clonotype was counted at least ten times. A read error may produce the germline difference seen at one junction end. This chain joins TRBV6-1 and TRBJ2-5, with 7 bases that match TRBD2. The CDR3 sequence is 14 residues long. Germline-derived CDR1 and CDR2 are MNHNS and SASEGT. The CDR3 coding sequence is TGTGCCAGCAGTCAAGCGGGGTACCAAGAGACCCAGTACTTC. It translates to CASSQAGYQETQYF.

This clonotype was counted at least ten times. The chain couples TRBV14 to TRBJ2-7; tentatively, D is TRBD1 or TRBD2 (5 bases each). V was shortened by 1 base and J by 5 bases, with 12 bases between the two germline ends. Germline CDR1 reads SGHDN; CDR2 reads FVKESK. The CDR3 is 14 amino acids. CDR3 bases: TGTGCCAGCAGCCAAGTCCCCGGGACCCACGAGCAGTACTTC. Its translation is CASSQVPGTHEQYF.

This clonotype has at least ten counts. An end of the junction differs from the germline gene, which may be a read error. The chain employs TRBV9 and TRBJ1-2, with 7 bases that match TRBD1. The CDR3 is made up of 16 amino acids. CDR1 and CDR2 (germline): SGDLS, YYNGEE. The CDR3, as DNA: TGTGCCAGCACCTCTACCGGGACAGCCTTCAACTATGACTACACCTTC. Protein: CASTSTGTAFNYDYTF.

This clonotype came up a few times. At one end, the junction sequence differs from germline, possibly due to a read error. The V and J genes are TRBV6-1 and TRBJ2-2; the D gene could be TRBD1 or TRBD2 (5 bases each). The CDR3 is made up of 15 amino acids. Looked up from germline, CDR1 is MNHNS and CDR2 is SASEGT. This CDR3 is CAISEADTNTGELFF. The CDR3 coding sequence is TGTGCCATCAGTGAAGCGGACACGAACACCGGGGAGCTGTTTTTT.

For this clonotype: This sequence may be a read error, since a much larger clone differs from it by one base. The conserved final phenylalanine or tryptophan is absent from the CDR3, which likely points to a read error. The gene calls are TRBV12-3 or TRBV12-4 and TRBJ1-5; D not resolved. Deletions cut 5 bases from V and 6 bases from J, with 5 bases between. The CDR3 is made up of 11 amino acids. CDR3: CASSRGQPQHL. As DNA, the CDR3 is TGTGCCAGCAGTAGAGGTCAGCCCCAGCATTTG.

At least ten counts were recorded for this clonotype. The CDR3 is CSVPRGQGNYGYTF. CDR3 in DNA: TGCAGCGTCCCAAGGGGACAGGGCAACTATGGCTACACCTTC. The chain is built from TRBV29-1 and TRBJ1-2; the match to TRBD1 covers 9 bases. The CDR3 extends over 14 amino acids. Germline V gene sequence: CDR1 SQVTM, CDR2 ANQGSEA. J gave up 2 bases and V 6 bases, and 7 bases lay outside the gene matches.

The table lists this clonotype with many counts. The chain has TRBV5-6 and TRBJ2-5; tentatively, D is TRBD2 (5 bases). The CDR3 has 16 residues. Germline V gives CDR1 SGHDT, CDR2 YYEEEE. Trimming stripped 2 bases from V and 2 bases from J, with 16 bases between. In nucleotides, the CDR3 is TGTGCCAGCAGCTTTGGTTACCGGGATACACAAGAGACCCAGTACTTC. This codes for CASSFGYRDTQETQYF. Together with reference TRBV5-6 and TRBJ2-5, the CDR3 gives the full variable domain: DAGVTQSPTHLIKTRGQQVTLRCSPKSGHDTVSWYQQALGQGPQFIFQYYEEEERQRGNFPDRFSGHQFPNYSSELNVNALLLGDSALYLCASSFGYRDTQETQYFGPGTRLLVL.